These 29 T cell receptor beta chains share one sample of origin, sequenced in a study of blood T cell repertoires in COVID-19. Sequencing was performed with immunoSEQ multiplex PCR; in TCRdb, only in-frame clones are kept and a portion is missing. Seen here are approximately 220,000 clones, approximately 82% observed once, and the top ten hold around 8.7%. The sequenced sample consisted of peripheral blood. These TCRs come from a woman aged 45-65 years with acute or convalescent COVID-19.

This sequence joins TRBV19 and TRBJ2-7, with D possibly TRBD2 on 6 matching bases. Trimming shortened V by 6 bases and J by 6 bases, and 15 bases separated the two germline ends. Per the germline V gene, CDR1 is LNHDA and CDR2 is SQIVND (reference sequence). CDR3 length: 13 residues. The DNA of the CDR3 is TGTGCCAGTAGCCTGGGACGGGGAGGCGAGCAGTACTTC. Amino acid sequence: CASSLGRGGEQYF.

The chain joins TRBV19 to TRBJ2-7; D may be TRBD1 (6 bases). This CDR3 has 15 residues. CDR1 and CDR2 from the germline V gene are LNHDA and SQIVND (reference sequence). Trimming left V 4 bases short and J 0 bases short, with 13 bases between. CDR3 sequence reads: CASSTAGASSYEQYF. The CDR3 region has the DNA TGTGCCAGTAGTACGGCAGGGGCGAGCTCCTACGAGCAGTACTTC.

The CDR3 reads CASTPLGGEYEQYF. CDR3 DNA: TGTGCCAGCACTCCCCTCGGGGGGGAATACGAGCAGTACTTC. The chain employs TRBV6-6 and TRBJ2-7; 8 bases align to TRBD2. Germline loops: CDR1 MNHNY, CDR2 SVGAGI (reference sequence). This CDR3 is 14 amino acids long. With V trimmed by 7 bases and J by 4 bases, 9 bases remained unmatched.

The J gene is TRBJ2-6, the V gene TRBV3-1 (or the pseudogene TRBV3-2); D ambiguous. The CDR3 consists of 15 residues. Germline lookup yields CDR1 LGHDT and CDR2 YNNKEL (reference sequence). The ends were cut back, 2 bases at V and 0 bases at J, with 5 bases in the middle. The DNA of the CDR3 is TGTGCCAGCAGCCAACGACACTCTGGGGCCAACGTCCTGACTTTC. Translated, it gives CASSQRHSGANVLTF.

The chain uses TRBV18 and TRBJ2-3; D possibly corresponds to TRBD2 (5 bases). The CDR3 loop spans 15 amino acids. V dropped 3 bases and J dropped 0 bases, with 10 bases sitting between them. Germline loops: CDR1 KGHSH, CDR2 LQKENI. The DNA for the CDR3 is TGTGCCAGCTCACCCGGACTCGGTAGCACAGATACGCAGTATTTT. Its protein product is CASSPGLGSTDTQYF.

The CDR3 here is CASSPPTGSEAFF. The CDR3 DNA follows: TGTGCCAGCAGTCCACCGACAGGGTCCGAAGCTTTCTTT. The gene calls are TRBV28 and TRBJ1-1, with 7 bases aligning to TRBD1. CDR1 is MDHEN and CDR2 is SYDVKM in the germline V gene. Trimming took 5 bases from V and 8 from J; bases not matched to a gene: 8. This CDR3 contains 13 residues.

The chain carries TRBV25-1 and TRBJ1-5; 8 bases fit TRBD1. The CDR3 has 15 amino acids. Trimming took 4 bases from V and 5 from J; bases not matched to a gene: 7. The germline V gene encodes CDR1 MGHDK and CDR2 SYGVNS. The CDR3 coding sequence is TGTGCCAGCAGTGTGTCAGGGGGCATAGATCAGCCCCAGCATTTT. Encoded protein: CASSVSGGIDQPQHF.

The chain joins TRBV19 to TRBJ1-1, with D hard to call. The CDR3 has 14 amino acids. CDR1 is LNHDA, CDR2 SQIVND, per germline (reference sequence). V shed 3 bases and J shed 1 base, with 9 bases lying between them. The chain's CDR3 is CASSMPPGNTEAFF. The CDR3 DNA reads TGTGCCAGTAGTATGCCCCCGGGGAACACTGAAGCTTTCTTT.

A few counts support this clone. The rearrangement joins TRBV4-2 to TRBJ2-2; 12 bases agree with TRBD1. V shed 6 bases and J 7 bases; nucleotides not matched to a gene: 6. This CDR3 contains 15 residues. Germline V gene sequence: CDR1 LGHNA, CDR2 YNFKEQ. The CDR3 region has the DNA TGTGCCAGCAGGACGGGACAGGGGGCTAACGGGGAGCTGTTTTTT. Its translation is CASRTGQGANGELFF.

The gene calls are TRBV6-5 and TRBJ1-1; D perhaps matches TRBD1 (5 bases). This CDR3 has 13 amino acids. Germline V gene data show CDR1 as MNHEY and CDR2 as SVGAGI. The V end lost 4 bases, the J end lost 9 bases, and 15 bases lay between the germline ends. CDR3 amino acids: CASSSRQRVQAFF. CDR3 nucleotides: TGTGCCAGCAGTTCCAGACAGAGAGTACAAGCTTTCTTT.

J is TRBJ2-7 and V is TRBV27; TRBD1 agrees at 8 bases. The germline V gene has CDR1 MNHEY and CDR2 SMNVEV (reference sequence). This CDR3 has 15 residues. V was pared by 5 bases and J by 4 bases, with 10 bases of the junction left unmatched. CDR3 protein: CASSLGTGGAYEQYF. CDR3 bases: TGTGCCAGCAGTCTCGGGACAGGAGGGGCATACGAGCAGTACTTC.

This clone was found once. In DNA, the CDR3 is TGTGCCAGCAGTTACCCCCAGCGGGAGGTTGGCGGGGAGCTGTTTTTT. This sequence encodes CASSYPQREVGGELFF. The chain employs TRBV6-6 and TRBJ2-2; TRBD2 agrees at 9 bases. CDR3 length: 16 amino acids. The germline CDR1 and CDR2 sequences are MNHNY and SVGAGI (reference sequence). Trimming removed 2 bases from V and 7 bases from J; junction bases left unmatched: 8.

This clone was detected once. The rearrangement uses TRBV7-2 and TRBJ2-5, with TRBD2 as a possible D gene (7 bases). This CDR3 has 14 residues. Germline CDR1 and CDR2: SGHTA and FQGNSA. V shed 3 bases and J shed 5 bases, with 13 bases lying between them. CDR3 residues: CASSLGGLGETQYF. Here the CDR3 DNA reads TGTGCCAGCAGCTTGGGGGGGCTGGGCGAGACCCAGTACTTC. Drawing the rest from reference TRBV7-2 and TRBJ2-5, the complete variable domain is GAGVSQSPSNKVTEKGKDVELRCDPISGHTALYWYRQSLGQGLEFLIYFQGNSAPDKSGLPSDRFSAERTGGSVSTLTIQRTQQEDSAVYLCASSLGGLGETQYFGPGTRLLVL.

This clone was observed a few times. Other DNA sequences from this sample encode an identical CDR3 as well. The rearrangement joins TRBV6-5 to TRBJ2-7, with D maybe TRBD1 (5 bases). V was cut by 2 bases and J by 3 bases, with 8 bases left in between. CDR1 and CDR2 from the germline V gene are MNHEY and SVGAGI. The CDR3 is 13 residues long. In DNA form, the CDR3 reads TGTGCCAGCAGTTACCGGCAGGGCTACGAGCAGTACTTC. It translates to CASSYRQGYEQYF.

This sequence joins TRBV6-5 and TRBJ1-1; the match to TRBD1 covers 10 bases. This CDR3 region has 13 residues. V shed 10 bases and J 5 bases; nucleotides not matched to a gene: 7. CDR1 and CDR2 (germline): MNHEY, SVGAGI. The CDR3 DNA follows: TGTGCCACCCGGGACAGGGGTGGGACTGAAGCTTTCTTT. Protein sequence: CATRDRGGTEAFF.

V gene TRBV14 combines with J gene TRBJ1-2; D remains unclear. The CDR3 covers 14 residues. Germline CDR1 and CDR2: SGHDN and FVKESK. The V end was cut by 1 base, the J end by 6 bases, with 12 bases between. CDR3 sequence: CASSQAEWRDGYTF. CDR3 DNA sequence: TGTGCCAGCAGCCAAGCTGAATGGAGGGATGGCTACACCTTC.

J is TRBJ1-5 and V is TRBV28, with D maybe TRBD1 (5 bases). CDR1 and CDR2 (germline): MDHEN, SYDVKM. The CDR3 length is 15 residues. V dropped 6 bases and J dropped 2 bases, with 14 bases sitting between them. The DNA for the CDR3 is TGTGCCAGCAGCTGGAGGGGAGAGGGCAATCAGCCCCAGCATTTT. The encoded protein is CASSWRGEGNQPQHF.

This chain connects TRBV24-1 to TRBJ2-7; 7 bases line up with TRBD1. The germline gives CDR1 KGHDR, CDR2 SFDVKD. The CDR3 covers 15 residues. V shed 4 bases and J 1 base; nucleotides not matched to a gene: 6. The CDR3 bases are TGTGCCACCAGTGAAACCGGGACAGATTCCTACGAGCAGTACTTC. This encodes CATSETGTDSYEQYF.

This sequence joins TRBV2 and TRBJ2-7, with a tentative D call TRBD1 (5 bases). V was clipped by 6 bases and J by 3 bases, with 12 bases between them. Germline V lookup: CDR1 SNHLY, CDR2 FYNNEI. This CDR3 is built from 13 residues. Written as DNA, the CDR3 is TGTGCCAGCAGACGTAGACAGAGCTACGAGCAGTACTTC. Its translation: CASRRRQSYEQYF.

This clone was recorded a few times. V gene TRBV10-1 combines with J gene TRBJ2-1; TRBD2 matches 9 bases. The CDR3 loop spans 12 amino acids. The V gene end was trimmed by 4 bases and the J gene end by 8 bases; junction bases not matched to a gene: 0. CDR1 is WNHNN and CDR2 is SYGVQD in the germline V gene (reference sequence). CDR3 DNA: TGCGCCAGCAGTGGCGGGGGGGATGAGCAGTTCTTC. The encoded protein is CASSGGGDEQFF.

The table lists this clone with a few counts. The chain has TRBV19 and TRBJ1-2, with D perhaps matching TRBD1 (6 bases). CDR3 length: 14 residues. The ends were cut back, 4 bases at V and 0 bases at J, with 9 bases in the middle. Looked up from germline, CDR1 is LNHDA and CDR2 is SQIVND (reference sequence). For the CDR3, the DNA is TGTGCCAGTAGTAGGACAGCGACTAACTATGGCTACACCTTC. Translating it yields CASSRTATNYGYTF.

The V call is TRBV19, the J call TRBJ2-1, with D possibly TRBD2 on 6 matching bases. V was shortened by 6 bases and J by 0 bases, with 9 bases between the two germline ends. This CDR3 is built from 14 residues. Germline-derived CDR1 and CDR2 are LNHDA and SQIVND (reference sequence). The CDR3, as DNA: TGTGCCAGTAGCCGGGGGAGCTCCTACAATGAGCAGTTCTTC. It codes for CASSRGSSYNEQFF.

V and J are TRBV7-9 and TRBJ1-5, with D hard to call. The germline V and J ends were trimmed by 1 base and 7 bases, with 8 bases remaining between them. Germline V lookup: CDR1 SEHNR, CDR2 FQNEAQ (reference sequence). This CDR3 contains 13 residues. The CDR3 loop reads CASSLEGGQPQHF. The CDR3 nucleotides read TGTGCCAGCAGCTTAGAAGGCGGCCAGCCCCAGCATTTT.

The V and J genes are TRBV6-5 and TRBJ2-7; possible D gene TRBD2, 6 bases. V lost 7 bases, J lost 4 bases, and 11 bases lay in between. This CDR3 is built from 12 residues. Germline lookup yields CDR1 MNHEY and CDR2 SVGAGI. The CDR3 protein is CASTPRGYEQYF. The CDR3 DNA reads TGTGCCAGCACCCCCCGGGGGTACGAGCAGTACTTC.

This clone was counted ten times or more. This rearrangement joins TRBV7-9 to TRBJ2-1; TRBD1 might be the D (5 bases). V lost 5 bases, J lost 8 bases, and 13 bases lay in between. The CDR3 is 13 amino acids. Germline lookup yields CDR1 SEHNR and CDR2 FQNEAQ (reference sequence). The CDR3 loop reads CASSIQVRDEQFF. The CDR3 region has the DNA TGTGCCAGCAGCATACAGGTTAGGGATGAGCAGTTCTTC.

Here the CDR3 reads CATSDSSGTGLEKLFF. DNA for the CDR3: TGTGCCACCAGTGATTCATCCGGGACAGGGTTGGAGAAACTGTTTTTT. V is TRBV24-1 and J is TRBJ1-4; 9 nucleotides align to TRBD1. The CDR3 is 16 amino acids. The V and J ends lost 2 bases and 11 bases, in that order; junction bases with no gene match: 11. Per germline, CDR1 KGHDR and CDR2 SFDVKD.

This chain joins TRBV15 and TRBJ2-6; perhaps TRBD1 as D (6 bases). The CDR3 has 18 amino acids. V was shortened by 3 bases and J by 0 bases, with 15 bases between the two germline ends. The germline V gene encodes CDR1 LNHNV and CDR2 YYDKDF (reference sequence). The CDR3 DNA reads TGTGCCACCAGCAGGAGGGCCGGGACACTCTCTGGGGCCAACGTCCTGACTTTC. This gives the protein CATSRRAGTLSGANVLTF.

The chain couples TRBV5-8 to TRBJ2-5; 7 bases fit TRBD2. After removal of 2 bases from V and 4 bases from J, the junction contained 11 bases not matched to a gene. CDR1 is SGHTS and CDR2 is YDEGEE in the germline V gene. CDR3 size: 16 residues. In DNA form, the CDR3 reads TGTGCCAGCAGCTTAGTCGGGGGGAGTTGGGGAGAGACCCAGTACTTC. It encodes CASSLVGGSWGETQYF.

The V call is TRBV9, the J call TRBJ2-5; 12 bases match TRBD2. CDR1 is SGDLS, CDR2 YYNGEE, per germline. This CDR3 has 16 residues. Trimming at V came to 0 bases and at J to 5 bases, leaving 5 bases not matched to a gene. DNA of the CDR3: TGTGCCAGCAGCGTAGGACTAGCGGGAGTATCGGAGACCCAGTACTTC. It is translated as CASSVGLAGVSETQYF.